This TCR beta chain comes out of a study of beta chain features in type 1 diabetes. General study points: For type 1 diabetes patients, VDJ junctions showed fewer insertions and more deletions. TCRB CDR3 length was moderately but significantly reduced in all four CD4+ subsets of Type 1 diabetes patients. In comparison with healthy donors, patients had naive, central memory and Treg TCRB repertoires that appeared more similar.

Every isolated RNA sample was fully reverse transcribed, so sequencing captured expressed TCRB transcripts. Sequencing of naive, central memory and regulatory T cell samples gave an average of about 3.57 million reads. Profiling relied on immunoSEQ multiplex PCR, and the TCRdb table lists in-frame clones only, not all of them. The sample shows approximately 470,000 clones, approximately 30% of them seen only once. As for this clone: Antigen unknown.

Trimming took off 4 bases at V and 2 bases at J, with 14 bases between the two ends. The germline V gene has CDR1 LGHNA and CDR2 YSLEER. CDR3 length: 15 amino acids. This TCR came from a man aged 18 to 35 in good health. The rearrangement uses TRBV4-3 and TRBJ2-5, with D perhaps matching TRBD2 (6 bases). Sequencing was carried out using naive CD4+ T cells from blood. The CDR3 here is CASSRRGSLQETQYF. CDR3 bases: TGCGCCAGCAGCCGGCGGGGAAGCCTACAAGAGACCCAGTACTTC.